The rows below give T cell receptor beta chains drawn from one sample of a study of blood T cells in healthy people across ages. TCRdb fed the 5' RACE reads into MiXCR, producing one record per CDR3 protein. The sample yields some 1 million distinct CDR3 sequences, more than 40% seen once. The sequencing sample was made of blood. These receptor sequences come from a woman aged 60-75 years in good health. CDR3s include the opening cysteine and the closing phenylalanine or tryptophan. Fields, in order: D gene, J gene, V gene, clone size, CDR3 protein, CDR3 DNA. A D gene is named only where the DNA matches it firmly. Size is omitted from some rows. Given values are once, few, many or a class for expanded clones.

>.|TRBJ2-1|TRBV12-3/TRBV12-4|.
CASSQRGRSDNEQFF
TGTGCCAGCAGCCAGAGAGGGCGGTCAGACAATGAGCAGTTCTTC
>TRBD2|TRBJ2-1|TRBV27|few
CASTLSGSLTNEQFF
TGTGCCAGCACCCTTAGCGGGAGTCTTACCAATGAGCAGTTCTTC
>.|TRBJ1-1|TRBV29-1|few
CSVASGEAFF
TGCAGCGTCGCAAGCGGTGAAGCTTTCTTT
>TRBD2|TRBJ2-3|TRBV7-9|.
CASSLLLAGVTDTQYF
TGTGCCAGCAGCTTATTACTAGCGGGAGTAACAGATACGCAGTATTTT
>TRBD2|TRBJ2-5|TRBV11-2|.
CASSFRSIAGQETQYF
TGTGCCAGCAGCTTTCGATCGATAGCGGGGCAAGAGACCCAGTACTTC
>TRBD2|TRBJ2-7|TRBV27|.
CASSLRTSGRAAEQYF
TGTGCCAGCAGTTTAAGGACTAGCGGGAGGGCAGCTGAGCAGTACTTC
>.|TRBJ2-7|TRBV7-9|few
CASSSGRGEQYF
TGTGCCAGCAGCTCAGGTCGCGGTGAGCAGTACTTC
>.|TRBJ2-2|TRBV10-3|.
CAIRAGTNTGELFF
TGTGCCATCAGGGCGGGTACGAACACCGGGGAGCTGTTTTTT
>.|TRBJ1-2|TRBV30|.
CAWRGLGGSGYTF
TGTGCCTGGAGGGGGTTGGGGGGGTCCGGCTACACCTTC
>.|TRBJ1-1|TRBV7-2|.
CASSRRSDTEAFF
TGTGCCAGCAGCCGCCGTTCGGACACTGAAGCTTTCTTT
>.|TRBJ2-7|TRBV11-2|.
CASSLAGVNYEQYF
TGTGCCAGCAGCTTAGCGGGAGTCAACTACGAGCAGTACTTC
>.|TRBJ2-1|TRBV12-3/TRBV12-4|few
CASSTPTRRNEQFF
TGTGCCAGCAGTACTCCTACCCGAAGAAATGAGCAGTTCTTC
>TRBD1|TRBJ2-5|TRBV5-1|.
CASSQGQGAQETQYF
TGTGCCAGCAGCCAGGGACAGGGGGCCCAAGAGACCCAGTACTTC
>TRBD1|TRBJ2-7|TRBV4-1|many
CASSQDRDSYEQYF
TGTGCCAGCAGCCAAGACAGGGACTCCTACGAGCAGTACTTC
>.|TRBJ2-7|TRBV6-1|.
CASRGAAGLVYNEQYF
TGTGCCAGCAGGGGCGCTGCAGGGTTGGTCTACAATGAGCAGTACTTC
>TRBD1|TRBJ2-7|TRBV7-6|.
CASSQDRNYEQYF
TGTGCCAGCAGCCAGGACAGGAACTACGAGCAGTACTTC
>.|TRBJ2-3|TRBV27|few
CASKEWSTDTQYF
TGTGCCAGCAAGGAATGGAGCACAGATACGCAGTATTTT
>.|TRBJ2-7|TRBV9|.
CASSDAPPDRPYEQYF
TGTGCCAGCAGCGATGCCCCCCCGGACAGACCCTACGAGCAGTACTTC
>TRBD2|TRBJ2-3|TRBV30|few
CAWSPRRTSGTADTQYF
TGTGCCTGGAGCCCCAGGAGGACTAGCGGGACGGCAGATACGCAGTATTTT
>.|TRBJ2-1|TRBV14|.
CASTRPRALNEQFF
TGTGCCAGCACAAGACCCCGGGCTCTCAATGAGCAGTTCTTC
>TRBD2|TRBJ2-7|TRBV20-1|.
CSARTGGRFNEQYF
TGCAGTGCTAGGACGGGCGGGAGGTTCAACGAGCAATACTTC
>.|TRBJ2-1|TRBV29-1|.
CNVLHWGRSNEQFF
TGCAACGTTCTGCATTGGGGGAGGAGCAATGAGCAGTTCTTC
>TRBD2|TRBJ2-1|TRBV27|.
CASSLYGIRTSGSPYNEQFF
TGTGCCAGCAGTTTATATGGCATTAGGACTAGCGGGAGCCCCTACAATGAGCAGTTCTTC
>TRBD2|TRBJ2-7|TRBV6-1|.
CASIRLAGSSYEQYF
TGTGCCAGCATACGACTAGCGGGAAGCTCCTACGAGCAGTACTTC
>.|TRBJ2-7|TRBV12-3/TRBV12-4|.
CASSHPASSYNEQYF
TGTGCCAGCAGTCACCCGGCCAGCTCCTACAATGAGCAGTACTTC
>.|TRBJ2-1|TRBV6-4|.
CASSLPGRGPEQFF
TGTGCCAGCAGTTTACCAGGTCGGGGGCCTGAGCAGTTCTTC
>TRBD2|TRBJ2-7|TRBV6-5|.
CASSYRSSGNPSYEQYF
TGTGCCAGCAGTTATCGGTCTAGCGGTAACCCTTCCTACGAGCAGTACTTC
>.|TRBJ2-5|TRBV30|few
CAWSAVGWYQETQYF
TGTGCCTGGAGTGCGGTCGGTTGGTACCAAGAGACCCAGTACTTC
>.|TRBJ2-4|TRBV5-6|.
CASNYPSGVEQYF
TGTGCCAGCAACTACCCGAGTGGGGTTGAGCAGTACTTC
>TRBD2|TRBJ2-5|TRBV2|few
CASSEMGPSGRNFQETQYF
TGTGCCAGCAGTGAAATGGGTCCTAGCGGGAGGAACTTCCAAGAGACCCAGTACTTC
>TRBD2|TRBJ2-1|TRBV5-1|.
CASSSRLAGLADEQFF
TGCGCCAGCAGCTCTAGACTAGCGGGTCTGGCGGATGAGCAGTTCTTC
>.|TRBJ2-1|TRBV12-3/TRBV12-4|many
CASSLNLDGWQFF
TGTGCCAGCAGTTTAAACTTAGACGGTTGGCAGTTCTTC
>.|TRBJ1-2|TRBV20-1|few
CSVDTVGTNYGYTF
TGCAGTGTCGATACGGTGGGAACCAACTATGGCTACACCTTC
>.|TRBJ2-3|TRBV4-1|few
CASSHEISSDTQYF
TGCGCCAGCAGCCATGAGATAAGTAGTGATACGCAGTATTTT
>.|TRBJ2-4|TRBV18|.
CASSPGQLLAKNIQYF
TGTGCCAGCTCACCCGGACAGTTACTAGCCAAAAACATTCAGTACTTC
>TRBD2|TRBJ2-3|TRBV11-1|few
CASSFGPTSGSSDTQYF
TGTGCCAGCAGCTTTGGGCCAACTAGCGGGAGTTCAGATACGCAGTATTTT
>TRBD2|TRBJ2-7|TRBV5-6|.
CASSPRLAGGDSYEQYF
TGTGCCAGCAGCCCAAGACTAGCGGGAGGGGATTCCTACGAGCAGTACTTC
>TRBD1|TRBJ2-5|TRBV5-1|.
CARRTGESATQYF
TGCGCCAGGCGGACAGGGGAGTCGGCGACCCAGTACTTC
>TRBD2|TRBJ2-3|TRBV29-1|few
CSVAASGSTDTQYF
TGCAGCGTTGCGGCTAGCGGCAGCACAGATACGCAGTATTTT
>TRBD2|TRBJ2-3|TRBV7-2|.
CASSPLSSGPTDTQYF
TGTGCCAGCAGCCCCCTCTCTAGCGGACCCACAGATACGCAGTATTTT
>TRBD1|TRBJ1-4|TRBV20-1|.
CSARGGQGAGVFF
TGCAGTGCTAGAGGAGGACAGGGGGCCGGGGTGTTTTTT
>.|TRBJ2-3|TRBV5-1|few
CASSPSGNPRTDTQYF
TGCGCCAGCAGCCCTTCGGGGAACCCACGCACAGATACGCAGTATTTT
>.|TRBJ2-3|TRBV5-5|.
CASTQPPRTQYF
TGTGCCAGCACCCAACCGCCCCGTACGCAGTATTTT
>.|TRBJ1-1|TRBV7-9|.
CASSLNLGRGKAFF
TGTGCCAGCAGCTTAAATTTAGGTCGAGGGAAAGCTTTCTTT
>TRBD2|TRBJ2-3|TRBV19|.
CVLKGLAEDTQYF
TGTGTCCTGAAGGGGCTAGCGGAAGATACGCAGTATTTT
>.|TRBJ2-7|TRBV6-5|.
CASSPIGVEQYF
TGTGCCAGCAGTCCTATCGGGGTCGAGCAGTACTTC
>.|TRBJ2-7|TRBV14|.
CASSQEAGFEEQYF
TGTGCCAGCAGCCAAGAAGCCGGGTTTGAGGAGCAGTACTTC
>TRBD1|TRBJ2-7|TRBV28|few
CASSLWTGLVRNEQYF
TGTGCCAGCAGTTTGTGGACAGGGTTAGTTCGGAACGAGCAGTACTTC
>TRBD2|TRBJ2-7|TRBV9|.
CASSEHGGRLDEQYF
TGTGCCAGCAGCGAACATGGCGGGAGGTTGGACGAGCAGTACTTC
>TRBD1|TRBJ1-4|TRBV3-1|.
CASSRTGAEKLFF
TGTGCCAGCAGCCGGACAGGGGCGGAAAAACTGTTTTTT